This T cell receptor (beta chain) was captured in a study of CD8+CD57+ T cells in acquired aplastic anemia listed by TCRdb under 2018. Notes on the research overall: A mean of 3.2 ug of DNA, ranging from about 0.19 to 27.4 ug, was extracted from sorted CD4+ and CD8+ cells. CD8+CD57+ expansion was defined as a frequency above the mean frequency observed in healthy subjects. What the authors observed across the whole study: Roughly 31 CD8+ CDR3 sequences were shared between patients and controls but appeared highly expressed in patients and within their immunodominant clones. No significant difference in CD8+ Simpson's diversity was found between patients and healthy controls (P=0.060).

Flow cytometry had shown CD8+CD57+ cell expansion in the patients selected for sequencing. Every patient had severe acquired aplastic anemia, diagnosed using the International Study of Aplastic Anemia and Agranulocytosis and Camitta criteria. No patient had received any therapy when blood was sampled. The study deep-sequenced TCR repertoires of sorted CD4+ and CD8+ blood T cells from severe aplastic anemia patients and healthy subjects. Patients were enrolled under clinicaltrials.gov protocols 00001620, 01623167, 00001397, 00071045, 00081523 and 00961064 in the USA. Ficoll-Paque density gradient centrifugation was used to isolate peripheral blood mononuclear cells. Before DNA extraction, CD4+ and CD8+ T cells were sorted with FACS or magnetic beads. Genomic DNA was used as template for profiling of TCR beta VDJ combinations and CDR3 sequences. An Illumina HiSeq 2000 was the platform used for TCR repertoire sequencing. Regarding the original processing steps: TRBV/TRBJ rearrangement plots, CDR3 size and DJ length profiles, and Simpson's diversity index were used to assess repertoires. The most abundant DNA sequence in the deep sequencing data was defined as the immunodominant clone. CDR3 amino acid sequences were screened for sharing across subjects and were compared with published repertoires and the VDJdb database. TCRdb reanalyzed the raw reads on its own, using fastp at Q25 for trimming and MiXCR for clone calling, and kept in-frame beta chains. Under each unique CDR3 protein, matching rows form one entry showing the most common genes and DNA. The V and J calls follow TCRdb's processing rather than the paper's. This sample lists hundreds of thousands of distinct CDR3 sequences; approximately 32% were detected once. In total, the top ten clones hold 0.82% of the sample.

This clonotype appeared many times. There is no known antigen for this receptor. Base qualities are not recorded, but no much larger clone differs from it by a single base. This TCR was recovered from a human donor with aplastic anemia. Sequenced sample: sorted CD4+, CD8+, or CD8+CD57+ T cells (not recorded which) from PBMCs.

The DNA reads TGTGCCAGTAGTATTACTAGCGGGACGATCTACGAGCAGTACTTC. The translation is CASSITSGTIYEQYF. The chain uses TRBV19 and TRBJ2-7; TRBD2 aligns with 10 central bases. Inclusive of the bounding cysteine and phenylalanine, the CDR3 is 15 residues long. Just CDR3 DNA is preserved here, 45 bases in frame from base 1. According to the germline V gene (reference sequence), CDR1 reads LNHDA and CDR2 reads SQIVND. From V the trimming removes 3 bases and from J it removes 3 bases, while the gene matches leave 5 bases of the junction unaccounted for.